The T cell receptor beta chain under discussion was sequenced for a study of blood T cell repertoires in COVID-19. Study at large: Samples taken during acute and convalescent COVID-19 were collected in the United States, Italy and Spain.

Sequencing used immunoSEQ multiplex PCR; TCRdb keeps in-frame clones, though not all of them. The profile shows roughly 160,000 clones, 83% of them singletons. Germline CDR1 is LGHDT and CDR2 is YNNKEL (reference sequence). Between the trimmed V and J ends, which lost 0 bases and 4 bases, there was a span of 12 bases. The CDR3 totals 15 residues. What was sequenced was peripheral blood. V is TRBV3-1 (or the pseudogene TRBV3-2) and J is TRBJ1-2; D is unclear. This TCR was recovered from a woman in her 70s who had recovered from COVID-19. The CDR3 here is CASSQELPPGYGYTF. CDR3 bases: TGTGCCAGCAGCCAAGAACTCCCCCCTGGCTATGGCTACACCTTC.